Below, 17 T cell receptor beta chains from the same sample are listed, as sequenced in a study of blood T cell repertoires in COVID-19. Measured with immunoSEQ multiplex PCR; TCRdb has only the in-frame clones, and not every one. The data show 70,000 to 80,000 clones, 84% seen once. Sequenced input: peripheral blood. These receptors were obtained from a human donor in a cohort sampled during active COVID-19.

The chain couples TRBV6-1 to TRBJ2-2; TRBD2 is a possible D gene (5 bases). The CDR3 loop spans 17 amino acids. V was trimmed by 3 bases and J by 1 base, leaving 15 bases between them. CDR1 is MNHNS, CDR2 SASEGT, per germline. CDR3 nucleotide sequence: TGTGCCAGCAGTGACGAACTGAAGAGGGAGAACACCGGGGAGCTGTTTTTT. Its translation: CASSDELKRENTGELFF.

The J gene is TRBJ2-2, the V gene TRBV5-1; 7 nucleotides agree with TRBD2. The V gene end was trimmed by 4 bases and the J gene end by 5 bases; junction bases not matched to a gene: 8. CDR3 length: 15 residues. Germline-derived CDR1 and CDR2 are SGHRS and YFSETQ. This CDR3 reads CASSQNGGSTGELFF. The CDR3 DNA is TGCGCCAGCAGCCAGAACGGGGGGAGTACCGGGGAGCTGTTTTTT.

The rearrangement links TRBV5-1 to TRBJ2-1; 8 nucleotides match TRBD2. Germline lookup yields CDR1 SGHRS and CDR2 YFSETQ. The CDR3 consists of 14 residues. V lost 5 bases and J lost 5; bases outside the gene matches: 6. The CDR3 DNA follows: TGCGCCAGCAGTGAAACTAGCGGAAACAATGAGCAGTTCTTC. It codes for CASSETSGNNEQFF.

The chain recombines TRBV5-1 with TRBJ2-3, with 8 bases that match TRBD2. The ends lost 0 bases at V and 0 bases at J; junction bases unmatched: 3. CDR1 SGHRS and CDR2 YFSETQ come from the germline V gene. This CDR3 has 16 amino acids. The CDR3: CASSLAGLESTDTQYF. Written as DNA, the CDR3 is TGCGCCAGCAGCTTGGCGGGACTAGAGAGCACAGATACGCAGTATTTT.

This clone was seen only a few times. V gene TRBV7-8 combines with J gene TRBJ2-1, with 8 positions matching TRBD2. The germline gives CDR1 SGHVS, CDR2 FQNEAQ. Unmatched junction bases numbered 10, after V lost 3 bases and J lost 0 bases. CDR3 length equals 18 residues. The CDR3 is CASSFGLAGASSYNEQFF. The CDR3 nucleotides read TGTGCCAGCAGCTTTGGTCTAGCGGGTGCGAGCTCCTACAATGAGCAGTTCTTC.

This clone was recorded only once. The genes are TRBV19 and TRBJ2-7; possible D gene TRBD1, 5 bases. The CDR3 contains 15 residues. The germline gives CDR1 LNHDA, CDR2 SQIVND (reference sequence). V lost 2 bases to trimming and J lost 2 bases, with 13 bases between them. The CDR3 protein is CASSISDAGPYEQYF. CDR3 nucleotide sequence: TGTGCCAGTAGTATAAGTGATGCAGGGCCCTACGAGCAGTACTTC.

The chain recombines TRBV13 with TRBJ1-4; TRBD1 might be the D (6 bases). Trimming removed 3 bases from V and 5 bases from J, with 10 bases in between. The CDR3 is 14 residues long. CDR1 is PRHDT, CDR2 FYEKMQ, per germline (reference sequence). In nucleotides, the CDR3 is TGTGCCAGCAGCTTCGGACAGAAGAATGAAAAACTGTTTTTT. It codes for CASSFGQKNEKLFF.

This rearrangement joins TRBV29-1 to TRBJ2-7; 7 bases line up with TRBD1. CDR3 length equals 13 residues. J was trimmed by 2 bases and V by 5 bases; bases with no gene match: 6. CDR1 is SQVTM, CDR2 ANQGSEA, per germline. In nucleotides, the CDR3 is TGCAGCGTTTTGGGGACAGACCCCTACGAGCAGTACTTC. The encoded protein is CSVLGTDPYEQYF.

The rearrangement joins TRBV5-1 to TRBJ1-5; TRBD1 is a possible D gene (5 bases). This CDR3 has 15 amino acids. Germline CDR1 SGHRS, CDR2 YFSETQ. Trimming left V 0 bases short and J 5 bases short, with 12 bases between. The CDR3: CASSLVPGGDQPQHF. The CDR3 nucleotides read TGCGCCAGCAGCTTGGTCCCCGGGGGGGATCAGCCCCAGCATTTT.

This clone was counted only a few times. CDR3 region: CASRQQGVYGYTF. In DNA form, the CDR3 reads TGTGCCAGCAGGCAACAGGGTGTCTATGGCTACACCTTC. This rearrangement joins TRBV7-3 to TRBJ1-2; possible D gene TRBD1, 6 bases. This CDR3 is 13 amino acids long. V shed 6 bases and J shed 4 bases, with 12 bases lying between them. Germline loops: CDR1 SGHTA, CDR2 FQGTGA.

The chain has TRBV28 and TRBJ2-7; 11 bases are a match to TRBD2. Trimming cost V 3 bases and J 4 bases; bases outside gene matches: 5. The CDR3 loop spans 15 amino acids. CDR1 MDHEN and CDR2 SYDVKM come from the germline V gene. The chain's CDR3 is CASSFFGTSGYEQYF. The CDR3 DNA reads TGTGCCAGCAGTTTTTTTGGGACTAGCGGTTACGAGCAGTACTTC.

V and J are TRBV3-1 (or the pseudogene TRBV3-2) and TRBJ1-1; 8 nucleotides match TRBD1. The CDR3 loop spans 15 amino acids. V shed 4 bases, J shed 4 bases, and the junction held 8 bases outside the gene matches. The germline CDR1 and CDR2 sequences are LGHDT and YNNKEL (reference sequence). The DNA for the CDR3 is TGTGCCAGCAGCCCTTACCGGACAGGGCCCACTGAAGCTTTCTTT. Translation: CASSPYRTGPTEAFF.

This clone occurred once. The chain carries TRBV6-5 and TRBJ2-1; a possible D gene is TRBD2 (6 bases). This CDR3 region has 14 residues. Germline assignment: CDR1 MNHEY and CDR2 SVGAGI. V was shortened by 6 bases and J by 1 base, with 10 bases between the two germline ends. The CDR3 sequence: CASRDGGSYNEQFF. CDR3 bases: TGTGCCAGCAGGGATGGGGGGTCCTACAATGAGCAGTTCTTC.

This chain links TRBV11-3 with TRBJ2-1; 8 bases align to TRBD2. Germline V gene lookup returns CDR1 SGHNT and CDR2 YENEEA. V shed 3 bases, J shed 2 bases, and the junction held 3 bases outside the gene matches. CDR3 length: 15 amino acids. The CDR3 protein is CASSFRGGPYNEQFF. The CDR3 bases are TGTGCCAGCAGCTTCCGGGGGGGCCCCTACAATGAGCAGTTCTTC.

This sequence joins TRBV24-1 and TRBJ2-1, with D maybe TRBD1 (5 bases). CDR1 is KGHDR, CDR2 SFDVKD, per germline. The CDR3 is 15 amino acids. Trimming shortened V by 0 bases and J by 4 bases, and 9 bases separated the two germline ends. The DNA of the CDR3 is TGTGCCACCAGTGATTTGGGGGCAGCATACAATGAGCAGTTCTTC. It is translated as CATSDLGAAYNEQFF.

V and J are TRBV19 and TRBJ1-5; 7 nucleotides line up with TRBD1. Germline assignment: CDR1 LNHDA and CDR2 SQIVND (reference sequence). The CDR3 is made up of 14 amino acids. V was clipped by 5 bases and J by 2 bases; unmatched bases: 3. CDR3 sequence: CASSHGQGNQPQHF. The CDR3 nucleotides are TGTGCCAGTAGTCACGGACAGGGCAATCAGCCCCAGCATTTT.

The CDR3 region is CASSQSAGSKAKNIQYF. The CDR3 coding sequence is TGTGCCAGCAGCCAAAGTGCCGGGAGTAAGGCCAAAAACATTCAGTACTTC. The genes are TRBV14 and TRBJ2-4; D may be TRBD2 (6 bases). The germline V and J ends were trimmed by 2 bases and 1 base, with 15 bases remaining between them. Germline V CDR1 and CDR2: SGHDN, FVKESK. The CDR3 extends over 17 amino acids. Drawing the rest from reference TRBV14 and TRBJ2-4, the complete variable domain is EAGVTQFPSHSVIEKGQTVTLRCDPISGHDNLYWYRRVMGKEIKFLLHFVKESKQDESGMPNNRFLAERTGGTYSTLKVQPAELEDSGVYFCASSQSAGSKAKNIQYFGAGTRLSVL.